This T cell receptor beta chain was sequenced for a study of blood T cell repertoires in COVID-19. In Seattle, patients joined the study during active infection and were tracked longitudinally. Original data processing: For nucleated cells, counts were estimated from reference gene primer amplification. Generated by immunoSEQ multiplex PCR, the TCRdb table keeps only in-frame clones and is missing some. V, J and clone size reflect that table, while D and trimming were determined from the DNA. This sample has 250,000 to 300,000 clones, with roughly nine tenths found just once. The germline V gene has CDR1 SGHRS and CDR2 YFSETQ. CDR3 length equals 21 residues. J lost 4 bases, V lost 5 bases, and 22 bases had no gene match.

The sequencing input was peripheral blood. This clonotype originated in a woman in her 30s with COVID-19, enrolled during active disease. The chain couples TRBV5-1 to TRBJ2-3, with 13 nucleotides matching TRBD2. The CDR3, as DNA: TGCGCCAGCAGTAAGGGGGTTCCGGGACTAGCGGGGCGTTACGGCTCAGATACGCAGTATTTT. Translation: CASSKGVPGLAGRYGSDTQYF.